This T cell receptor (beta chain) is drawn from a study of blood T cell repertoires in COVID-19. CDR3 length equals 13 residues. CDR1 and CDR2 from the germline V gene are SNHLY and FYNNEI. Trimming removed 5 bases from V and 1 base from J, with 8 bases in between. Original methodology: Amplified reference gene primers provided the basis for estimating nucleated cell counts. TCRdb keeps only in-frame clones here, not all; method: immunoSEQ multiplex PCR. The D gene and trimming were derived from the DNA, and the V and J assignments and clone size from that table. The repertoire consists of about 190,000 clones, with roughly 87% occurring once and the leading ten covering 5.5% to 7.5%.

The sequence was collected from a woman aged 40 to 50 with acute or convalescent COVID-19. V and J are TRBV2 and TRBJ1-1, with D perhaps TRBD1 (6 bases). The sample comprised peripheral blood. DNA for the CDR3: TGTGCCAGCAGTCAGGGGACGAACACTGAAGCTTTCTTT. Translating gives CASSQGTNTEAFF.